This TCR beta chain was retrieved from a study of cytomegalovirus exposure and HLA in healthy donors. The CDR3 is 16 residues long. V shed 3 bases, J shed 7 bases, and the junction held 11 bases outside the gene matches. Looked up from germline, CDR1 is ENHRY and CDR2 is SYGVKD. Primers included in the PCR were 60 Vbeta and 13 Jbeta primers. Profiled with immunoSEQ multiplex PCR; TCRdb holds only in-frame clones, not every one. The data show some 100,000 clones, under 80% seen once. The TCR was taken from a woman under 30 in good health and CMV-seropositive. This rearrangement joins TRBV10-3 to TRBJ2-2, with 7 bases matching TRBD2. The sample was PBMCs. Here the CDR3 DNA reads TGTGCCATCAGTGATGGGGGGGGAGGGCCGATCGGGGAGCTGTTTTTT. Protein sequence: CAISDGGGGPIGELFF.